This T cell receptor (beta chain) was identified during a study of T cell responses to AZD1222 COVID-19 vaccine. This table comes from immunoSEQ multiplex PCR, and its TCRdb copy is limited to in-frame clones, with some not included. Of around 94,000 clones detected, roughly 80% appear once; the ten largest clones hold 15% to 20%. Per germline, CDR1 MNHEY and CDR2 SVGAGI. Trimming pared 7 bases from V and 5 bases from J, leaving 14 bases between. This CDR3 is 13 amino acids long. The rearrangement uses TRBV6-5 and TRBJ1-2; TRBD1 might be the D (6 bases). The sequence was obtained from an adult in good health. The starting material was peripheral blood, obtained on day 0 of AZD1222 vaccination. The CDR3 bases are TGTGCCAGCATCAGGGGCAATGGTTATGGCTACACCTTC. This gives the protein CASIRGNGYGYTF.